This section outlines one T cell receptor beta chain sequence together with its context. Antigen unknown. Primers included in the PCR were 60 Vbeta and 13 Jbeta primers. TCRdb keeps only in-frame clones here, not all; method: immunoSEQ multiplex PCR. The sample gives 150,000 to 200,000 clones, about 90% of which show up once; more than 0.2% is in the top ten. The germline gives CDR1 SGHRS, CDR2 YFSETQ. Trimming pared 4 bases from V and 1 base from J, leaving 14 bases between. The CDR3 extends over 15 amino acids. This entry is derived from a study of cytomegalovirus exposure and HLA in healthy donors. Study-wide results and limits: CMV serostatus was the sole immune exposure information available.

The chain recombines TRBV5-1 with TRBJ2-5, with D perhaps TRBD2 (6 bases). Sequenced: PBMCs. The TCR comes from a girl under three years old in good health and CMV-seronegative. The CDR3 protein is CASSPLADPQETQYF. CDR3 sequence (DNA): TGCGCCAGCAGCCCCTTAGCGGATCCCCAAGAGACCCAGTACTTC.